These 15 T cell receptor beta chains originate from one sample sequenced in a study of blood T cells in healthy people across ages. A J-beta primer mix and a sample-barcoded 5' primer were used in a second PCR of about 7 to 12 cycles. MiXCR was run by TCRdb on the 5' RACE reads, yielding one entry per CDR3 protein. The profile shows 700,000 to 850,000 distinct CDR3 sequences, about 53% of them singletons. The sample taken for sequencing was blood. These receptors all stem from an elderly man in good health.

This clonotype was observed once. The V and J genes are TRBV29-1 and TRBJ2-7; maybe TRBD1 (6 bases). CDR1 SQVTM and CDR2 ANQGSEA come from the germline V gene. V lost 6 bases and J lost 12, with 24 bases in between. The CDR3 contains 13 residues. CDR3 sequence: CSVSQGYQETRYF. The CDR3 DNA is TGCAGCGTATCGCAGGGGTACCAAGAGACCCGGTACTTC.

Concerning this clonotype itself: An end of the junction does not agree with germline; a read error may underlie this. The J gene is TRBJ2-2, the V gene TRBV29-1, with TRBD2 matching 11 bases. The CDR3 has 16 amino acids. The V gene's germline CDR1 is SQVTM and CDR2 ANQGSEA. CDR3 DNA: TGCGGCGTAGTAGGGGGCCTAGCGGGAGGAACCGGGGAGCTGTTTTTT. Protein sequence: CGVVGGLAGGTGELFF.

The V and J genes are TRBV9 and TRBJ2-7, with TRBD2 matching over 8 bases. This CDR3 is 17 amino acids long. V lost 0 bases and J lost 3; bases outside the gene matches: 11. CDR1 SGDLS and CDR2 YYNGEE come from the germline V gene. CDR3 sequence reads: CASSVAPGVAGHYEQYF. CDR3 DNA: TGTGCCAGCAGCGTAGCCCCCGGGGTAGCGGGACACTACGAGCAGTACTTC.

This rearrangement joins TRBV28 to TRBJ2-7; D remains unclear. Trimming pared 6 bases from V and 3 bases from J, leaving 18 bases between. CDR3 size: 15 residues. CDR1 and CDR2 from the germline V gene are MDHEN and SYDVKM. The CDR3 reads CASSPRRVAFYEQYF. As DNA, the CDR3 is TGTGCCAGCAGCCCGCGAAGGGTAGCCTTCTACGAGCAGTACTTC.

This clonotype was seen a handful of times. The chain uses TRBV29-1 and TRBJ2-5; 10 bases are shared with TRBD1. Germline values: CDR1 SQVTM, CDR2 ANQGSEA. This CDR3 region has 12 residues. Trimming at V came to 6 bases and at J to 6 bases, leaving 4 bases not matched to a gene. The DNA for the CDR3 is TGCAGCGTGGGGACAGGGGAGCAGACCCAGTACTTC. It is translated as CSVGTGEQTQYF.

V usage is TRBV21-1 and J usage is TRBJ1-4. TRBV21-1 is marked as a pseudogene. The CDR3 has 15 residues. CDR3 region: CASSKGVFGEEKLFF. CDR3 DNA sequence: TGTGCCAGCAGCAAAGGGGTCTTCGGGGAAGAAAAACTGTTTTTT.

In its sample, this clonotype was seen a few times. The chain has TRBV4-1 and TRBJ2-3; D could derive from TRBD1 or TRBD2 (5 bases each). The V gene lost 0 bases and the J gene lost 14 bases, with 21 bases spanning the gap. The CDR3 contains 15 residues. Germline CDR1 is MGHRA and CDR2 is YSYEKL. CDR3 loop: CASSQEGTAHRYAYF. The CDR3 coding sequence is TGCGCCAGCAGCCAAGAGGGGACGGCGCACAGATACGCGTATTTT.

The chain uses TRBV10-3 and TRBJ2-7; 9 bases are a match to TRBD1. V gave up 6 bases and J gave up 3 bases; unmatched junction bases: 6. Germline V gene data show CDR1 as ENHRY and CDR2 as SYGVKD. CDR3 length: 14 residues. CDR3 protein: CAISHRGPNYEQYF. The CDR3 nucleotides are TGTGCCATCAGCCACAGGGGGCCGAACTACGAGCAGTACTTC.

The rearrangement links TRBV5-1 to TRBJ2-2; D gene unclear. This CDR3 region has 14 residues. Per germline, CDR1 SGHRS and CDR2 YFSETQ. V was clipped by 3 bases and J by 4 bases, with 10 bases between them. The CDR3 region has the DNA TGCGCCAGCAGCTCGGACGGAGCCACCGGGGAGCTGTTTTTT. It is translated as CASSSDGATGELFF.

This clonotype was counted once. This chain joins TRBV6-5 and TRBJ2-3; 11 nucleotides match TRBD2. Germline V lookup: CDR1 MNHEY, CDR2 SVGAGI. The CDR3 contains 13 residues. Trimming at V came to 6 bases and at J to 14 bases, leaving 10 bases not matched to a gene. CDR3 region: CASRELAGAYAYF. The CDR3, as DNA: TGTGCCAGCAGGGAACTAGCGGGAGCATACGCGTATTTT.

This clonotype was found a few times. This chain links TRBV29-1 with TRBJ2-7; TRBD2 aligns across 7 bases. Germline trimming cut 5 bases from V and 5 bases from J; bases unmatched to any gene: 21. The CDR3 length is 17 residues. In germline, CDR1 is SQVTM, CDR2 ANQGSEA. This CDR3 reads CSVSDQRGPGGENEQYF. In DNA, the CDR3 is TGCAGCGTTTCAGATCAACGGGGCCCGGGGGGAGAGAACGAGCAGTACTTC.

This chain uses TRBV29-1 with TRBJ2-1; TRBD2 aligns across 8 bases. The tail of the sequence fits TRBJ2-7 better, so the J call may be wrong. Germline CDR1 reads SQVTM; CDR2 reads ANQGSEA. CDR3 length: 15 residues. The CDR3 bases are TGCAGCGTTGAGGGCGAGAGCGGGAGCTACAATGAGCAGTACTTC. It specifies CSVEGESGSYNEQYF.

V is TRBV9 and J is TRBJ1-2, with D perhaps TRBD1 (5 bases). The CDR3 totals 14 residues. The germline V and J ends were trimmed by 4 bases and 8 bases, with 18 bases remaining between them. Germline V gene sequence: CDR1 SGDLS, CDR2 YYNGEE. CDR3 in DNA: TGTGCCAGCAGCTCAAGCAGGGCTACGGGAGGCTACACCTTC. As protein: CASSSSRATGGYTF.

The chain employs TRBV5-1 and TRBJ2-3; D might be TRBD1 (6 bases). The CDR3 has 14 residues. With 0 bases removed from V and 14 bases from J, the gap between germline ends came to 19 bases. Per germline, CDR1 SGHRS and CDR2 YFSETQ. The chain's CDR3 is CASSLAGTDRDAYF. The CDR3 DNA reads TGCGCCAGCAGCTTGGCCGGGACGGACAGAGACGCGTATTTT.

This clonotype was found a few times. The V gene is TRBV5-1, the J gene TRBJ2-1; D unclear. V lost 3 bases, J lost 2 bases, and 18 bases lay in between. The CDR3 consists of 17 residues. Germline CDR1 is SGHRS and CDR2 is YFSETQ. The DNA for the CDR3 is TGCGCCAGCAGCTGCCCCCCCCCCTGCGGTCCCTACAATGAGCAGTTCTTC. It translates to CASSCPPPCGPYNEQFF.